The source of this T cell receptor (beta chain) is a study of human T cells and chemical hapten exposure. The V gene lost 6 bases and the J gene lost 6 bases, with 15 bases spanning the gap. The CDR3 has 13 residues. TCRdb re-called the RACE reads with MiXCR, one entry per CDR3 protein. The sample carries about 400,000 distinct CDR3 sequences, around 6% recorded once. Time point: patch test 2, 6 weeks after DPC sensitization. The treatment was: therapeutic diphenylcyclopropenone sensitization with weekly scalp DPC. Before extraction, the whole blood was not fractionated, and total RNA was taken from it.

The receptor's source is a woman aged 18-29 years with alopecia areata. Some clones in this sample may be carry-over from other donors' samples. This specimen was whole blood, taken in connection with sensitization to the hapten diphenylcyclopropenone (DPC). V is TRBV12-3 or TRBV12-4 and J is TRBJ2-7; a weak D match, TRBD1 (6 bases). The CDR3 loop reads CASRYRVLGEQYF. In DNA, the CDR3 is TGTGCCAGCAGGTACAGGGTCCTCGGCGAGCAGTACTTC.